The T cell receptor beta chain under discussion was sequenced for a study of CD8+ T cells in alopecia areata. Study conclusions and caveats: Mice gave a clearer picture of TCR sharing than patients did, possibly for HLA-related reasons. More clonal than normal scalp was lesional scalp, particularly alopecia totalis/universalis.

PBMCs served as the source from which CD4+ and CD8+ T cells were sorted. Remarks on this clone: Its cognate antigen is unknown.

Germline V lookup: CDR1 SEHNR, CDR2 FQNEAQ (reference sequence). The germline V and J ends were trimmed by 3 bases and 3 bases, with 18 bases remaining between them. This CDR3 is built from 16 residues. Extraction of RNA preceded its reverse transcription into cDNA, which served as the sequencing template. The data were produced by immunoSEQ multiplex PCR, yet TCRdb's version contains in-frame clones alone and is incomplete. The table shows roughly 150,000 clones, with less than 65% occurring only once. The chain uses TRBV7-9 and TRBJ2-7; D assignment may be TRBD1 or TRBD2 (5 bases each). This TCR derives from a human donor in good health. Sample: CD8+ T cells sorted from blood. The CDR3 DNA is TGTGCCAGCAGCTTTCCTGGTCGGGGCTCGGACTACGAGCAGTACTTC. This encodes CASSFPGRGSDYEQYF.